This TCR beta chain was captured in a study of CD8+ T cells in alopecia areata. Whole-study findings and limits: The study also sequences resident alphabeta T cells of normal skin in scalp samples.

Per the germline V gene, CDR1 is SGHRS and CDR2 is YFSETQ. The CDR3 extends over 14 amino acids. The J segment lost 5 bases and the V segment lost 0 bases, leaving 4 bases of the junction unmatched. Lesional scalp punch biopsies and peripheral blood came from alopecia areata patients. PBMC-derived CD4+ and CD8+ T cells were sorted. For this clone: What it binds is not known.

Once RNA had been extracted, it was reverse transcribed into cDNA to act as the sequencing template. The table came from immunoSEQ multiplex PCR; TCRdb's copy has only in-frame clones and leaves some out. The sample has around 250,000 clones; under 70% are singletons. The chain is built from TRBV5-1 and TRBJ2-5; 7 bases align to TRBD1. The starting material was CD4+ T cells sorted from blood, obtained at week 0. The sequence was collected from a human donor with alopecia areata. The CDR3 region has the DNA TGCGCCAGCAGCTTGGAGGGGGCGGAGGAGACCCAGTACTTC. Translating it yields CASSLEGAEETQYF.